This T cell receptor (beta chain) was documented in a study of CD8 T cells in ankylosing spondylitis. This clonotype was counted at least ten times. The CDR3 is made up of 17 amino acids. V lost 0 bases and J lost 4; bases outside the gene matches: 6. The germline V gene encodes CDR1 SGHRS and CDR2 YFSETQ. Construction of TCR beta libraries was performed using quantitative 5'-RACE with molecular barcodes. One entry per CDR3 protein, called by TCRdb with MiXCR from the 5' RACE reads. The sample includes 200,000 to 250,000 distinct CDR3 sequences, roughly a tenth of them seen just once. The specimen was blood, either unsorted or a sorted T cell fraction (not recorded which). The rearrangement links TRBV5-1 to TRBJ2-4; 11 bases match TRBD2. This clonotype originated in a male donor with ankylosing spondylitis or in good health (not recorded which). In DNA, the CDR3 is TGCGCCAGCAGCTTGGGTTCTAGCGGGGGGTATAAAAACATTCAGTACTTC. It translates to CASSLGSSGGYKNIQYF.